This entry concerns a single T cell receptor beta chain. The table came from immunoSEQ multiplex PCR; TCRdb's copy has only in-frame clones and leaves some out. The sample has around 65,000 clones; around 90% are singletons. The record originates from a study of T cell changes during pregnancy in multiple sclerosis. Germline CDR1 LNHNV, CDR2 YYDKDF (reference sequence). The CDR3 has 15 amino acids. J lost 6 bases, V lost 3 bases, and 8 bases had no gene match. The chain links TRBV15 to TRBJ2-1, with TRBD2 matching 7 bases. The starting material was peripheral blood, obtained in the first trimester of pregnancy. The sequence was obtained from a female donor with multiple sclerosis, enrolled in a pregnancy study. In DNA form, the CDR3 reads TGTGCCACCAGCAGTAAGCTAGCGGACTTCAATGAGCAGTTCTTC. Its protein is CATSSKLADFNEQFF.